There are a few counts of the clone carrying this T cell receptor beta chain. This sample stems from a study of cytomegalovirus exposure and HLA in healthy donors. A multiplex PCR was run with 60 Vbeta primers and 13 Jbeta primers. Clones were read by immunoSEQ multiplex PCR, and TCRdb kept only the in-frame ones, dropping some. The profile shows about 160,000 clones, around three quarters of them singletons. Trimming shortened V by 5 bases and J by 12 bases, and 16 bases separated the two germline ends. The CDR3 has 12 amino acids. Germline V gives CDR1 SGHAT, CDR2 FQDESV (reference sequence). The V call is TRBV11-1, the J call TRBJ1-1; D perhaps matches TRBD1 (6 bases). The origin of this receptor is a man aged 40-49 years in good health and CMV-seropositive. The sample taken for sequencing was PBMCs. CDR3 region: CASSLGAGVTFF. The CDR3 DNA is TGTGCCAGCAGCCTCGGCGCAGGGGTAACTTTCTTT.